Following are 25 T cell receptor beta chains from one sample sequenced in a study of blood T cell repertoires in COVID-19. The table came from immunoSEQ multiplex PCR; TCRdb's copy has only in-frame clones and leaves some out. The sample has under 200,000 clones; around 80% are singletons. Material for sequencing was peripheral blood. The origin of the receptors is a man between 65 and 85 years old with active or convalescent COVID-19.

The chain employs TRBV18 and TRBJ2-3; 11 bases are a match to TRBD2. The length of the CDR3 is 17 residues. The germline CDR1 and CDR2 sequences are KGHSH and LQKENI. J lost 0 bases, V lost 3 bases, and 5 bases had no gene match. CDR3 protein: CASSPETSGMSTDTQYF. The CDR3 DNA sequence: TGTGCCAGCTCACCCGAGACTAGCGGGATGAGCACAGATACGCAGTATTTT.

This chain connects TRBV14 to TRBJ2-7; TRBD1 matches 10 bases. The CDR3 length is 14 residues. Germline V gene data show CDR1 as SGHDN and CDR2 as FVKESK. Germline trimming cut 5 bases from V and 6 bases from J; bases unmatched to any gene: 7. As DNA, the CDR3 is TGTGCCAGCAGCTTCGGGACAGGGGCAGCCGAGCAGTACTTC. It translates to CASSFGTGAAEQYF.

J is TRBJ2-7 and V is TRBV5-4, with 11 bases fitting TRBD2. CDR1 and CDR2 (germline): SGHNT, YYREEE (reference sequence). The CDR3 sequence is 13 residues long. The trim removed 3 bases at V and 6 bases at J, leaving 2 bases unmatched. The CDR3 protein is CASSSLAGGEQYF. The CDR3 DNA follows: TGTGCCAGCAGCTCCCTAGCGGGGGGCGAGCAGTACTTC.

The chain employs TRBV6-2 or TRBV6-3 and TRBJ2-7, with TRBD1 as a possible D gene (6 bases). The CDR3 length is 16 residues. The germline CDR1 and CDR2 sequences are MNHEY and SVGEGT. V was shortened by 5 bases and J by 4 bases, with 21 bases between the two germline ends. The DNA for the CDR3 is TGTGCCAGCAGTCCCGGCCAACGGACAGCGCGGTACGAGCAGTACTTC. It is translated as CASSPGQRTARYEQYF.

The CDR3 spells CASSPGTGKMDTQYF. The CDR3 DNA is TGTGCCAGCAGCCCCGGGACAGGTAAAATGGATACGCAGTATTTT. This chain joins TRBV7-9 and TRBJ2-3; 8 bases align to TRBD1. V trimming: 5 bases; J trimming: 6 bases; junction bases outside the gene matches: 10. This CDR3 is 15 amino acids long. The germline gives CDR1 SEHNR, CDR2 FQNEAQ (reference sequence).

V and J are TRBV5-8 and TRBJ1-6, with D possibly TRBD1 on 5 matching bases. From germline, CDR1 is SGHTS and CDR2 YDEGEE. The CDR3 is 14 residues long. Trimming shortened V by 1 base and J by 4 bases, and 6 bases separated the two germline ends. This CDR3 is CASSLRQYNSPLHF. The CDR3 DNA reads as TGTGCCAGCAGCTTGAGACAGTATAATTCACCCCTCCACTTT. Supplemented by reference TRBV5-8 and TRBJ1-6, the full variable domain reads EAGVTQSPTHLIKTRGQQATLRCSPISGHTSVYWYQQALGLGLQFLLWYDEGEERNRGNFPPRFSGRQFPNYSSELNVNALELEDSALYLCASSLRQYNSPLHFGNGTRLTVT.

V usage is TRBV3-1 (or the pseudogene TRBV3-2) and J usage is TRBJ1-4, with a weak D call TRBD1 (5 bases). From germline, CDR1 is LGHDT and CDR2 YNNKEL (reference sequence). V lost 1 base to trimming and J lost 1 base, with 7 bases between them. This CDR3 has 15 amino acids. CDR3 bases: TGTGCCAGCAGCCAAGGGGGGGGAACTAATGAAAAACTGTTTTTT. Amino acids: CASSQGGGTNEKLFF.

CDR3 region: CASSDQGVGYTF. The CDR3 DNA reads as TGTGCCAGCAGCGATCAGGGGGTTGGCTACACCTTC. The V and J genes are TRBV6-5 and TRBJ1-2, with 7 bases identical to TRBD1. Germline V gene data show CDR1 as MNHEY and CDR2 as SVGAGI. Trimming removed 6 bases from V and 7 bases from J; junction bases left unmatched: 5. The CDR3 length is 12 residues.

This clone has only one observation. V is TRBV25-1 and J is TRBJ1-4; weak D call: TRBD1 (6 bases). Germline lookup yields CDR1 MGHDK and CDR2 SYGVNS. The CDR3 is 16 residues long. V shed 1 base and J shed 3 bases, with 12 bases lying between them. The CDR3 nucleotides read TGTGCCAGCAGTGAATTGGGGGCGGACGCTAATGAAAAACTGTTTTTT. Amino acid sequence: CASSELGADANEKLFF.

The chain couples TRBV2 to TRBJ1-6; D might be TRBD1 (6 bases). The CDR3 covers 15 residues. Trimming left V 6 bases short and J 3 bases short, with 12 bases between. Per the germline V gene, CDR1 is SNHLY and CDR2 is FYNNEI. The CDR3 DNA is TGTGCCAGCAGATACCGGGACAACTATAATTCACCCCTCCACTTT. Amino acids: CASRYRDNYNSPLHF.

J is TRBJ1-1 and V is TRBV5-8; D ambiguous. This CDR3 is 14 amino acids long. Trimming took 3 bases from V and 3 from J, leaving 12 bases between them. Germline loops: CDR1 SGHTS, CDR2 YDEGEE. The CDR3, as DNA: TGTGCCAGCAGCTCGGGTTTGAGGTACACTGAAGCTTTCTTT. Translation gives CASSSGLRYTEAFF.

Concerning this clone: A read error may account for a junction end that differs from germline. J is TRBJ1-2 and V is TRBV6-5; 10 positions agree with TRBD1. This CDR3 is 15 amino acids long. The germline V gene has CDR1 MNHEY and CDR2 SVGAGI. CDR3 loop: CASSDSGQGGYGYTF. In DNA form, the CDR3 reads TGTGCCAGCAGTGACTCAGGACAGGGGGGCTATGGCTACACCTTC.

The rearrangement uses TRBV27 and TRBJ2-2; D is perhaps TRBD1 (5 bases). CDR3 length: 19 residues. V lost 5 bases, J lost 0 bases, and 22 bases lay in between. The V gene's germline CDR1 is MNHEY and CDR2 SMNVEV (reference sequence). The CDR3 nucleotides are TGTGCCAGCAGTAAGAGCCCCGGCAGGGTCATCGCGAACACCGGGGAGCTGTTTTTT. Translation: CASSKSPGRVIANTGELFF.

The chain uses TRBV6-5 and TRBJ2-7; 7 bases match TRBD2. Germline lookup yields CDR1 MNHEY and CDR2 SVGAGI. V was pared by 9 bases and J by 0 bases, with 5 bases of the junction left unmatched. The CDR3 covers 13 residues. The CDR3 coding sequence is TGTGCCAGTAGGCGGGAGAACTCCTACGAGCAGTACTTC. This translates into CASRRENSYEQYF.

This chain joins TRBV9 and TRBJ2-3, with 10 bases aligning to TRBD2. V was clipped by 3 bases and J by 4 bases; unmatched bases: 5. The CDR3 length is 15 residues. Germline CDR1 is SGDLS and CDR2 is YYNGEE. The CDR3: CASSATGTSADTQYF. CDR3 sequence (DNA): TGTGCCAGCAGCGCAACCGGGACTAGCGCAGATACGCAGTATTTT.

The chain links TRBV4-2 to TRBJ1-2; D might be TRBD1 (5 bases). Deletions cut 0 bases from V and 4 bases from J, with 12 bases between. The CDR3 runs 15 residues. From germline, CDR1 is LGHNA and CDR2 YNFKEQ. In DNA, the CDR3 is TGTGCCAGCAGCCAAGAAGTTCGGGGGGGCTATGGCTACACCTTC. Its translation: CASSQEVRGGYGYTF.

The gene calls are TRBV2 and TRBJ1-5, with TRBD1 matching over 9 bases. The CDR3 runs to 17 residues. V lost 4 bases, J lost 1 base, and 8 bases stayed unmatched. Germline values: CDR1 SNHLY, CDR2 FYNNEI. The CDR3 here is CASSVVGTGWSNQPQHF. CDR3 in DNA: TGTGCCAGCAGTGTAGTAGGGACAGGGTGGAGCAATCAGCCCCAGCATTTT.

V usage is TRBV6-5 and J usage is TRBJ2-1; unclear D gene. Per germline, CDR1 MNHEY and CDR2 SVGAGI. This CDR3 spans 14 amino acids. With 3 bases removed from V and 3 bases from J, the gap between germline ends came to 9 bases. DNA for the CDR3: TGTGCCAGCAGTTATTTCAGCGACTACAATGAGCAGTTCTTC. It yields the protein CASSYFSDYNEQFF.

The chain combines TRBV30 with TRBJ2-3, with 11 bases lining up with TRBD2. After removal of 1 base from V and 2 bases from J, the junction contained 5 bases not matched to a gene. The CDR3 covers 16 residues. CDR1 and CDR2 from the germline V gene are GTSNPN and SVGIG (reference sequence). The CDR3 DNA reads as TGTGCCTGGAGTGGAGGTAGCGGGAGGGTCACAGATACGCAGTATTTT. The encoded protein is CAWSGGSGRVTDTQYF. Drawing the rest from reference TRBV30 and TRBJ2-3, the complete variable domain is SQTIHQWPATLVQPVGSPLSLECTVEGTSNPNLYWYRQAAGRGLQLLFYSVGIGQISSEVPQNLSASRPQDRQFILSSKKLLLSDSGFYLCAWSGGSGRVTDTQYFGPGTRLTVL.

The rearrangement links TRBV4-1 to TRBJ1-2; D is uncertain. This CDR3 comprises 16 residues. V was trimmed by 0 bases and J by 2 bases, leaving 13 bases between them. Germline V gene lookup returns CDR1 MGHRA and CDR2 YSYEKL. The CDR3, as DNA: TGCGCCAGCAGCCAAGATTTCCAGCGACCGAACTATGGCTACACCTTC. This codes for CASSQDFQRPNYGYTF.

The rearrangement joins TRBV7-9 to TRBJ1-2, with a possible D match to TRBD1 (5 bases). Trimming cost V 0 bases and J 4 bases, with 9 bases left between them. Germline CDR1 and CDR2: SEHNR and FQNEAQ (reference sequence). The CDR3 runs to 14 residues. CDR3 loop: CASSLARVSYGYTF. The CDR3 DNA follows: TGTGCCAGCAGCTTAGCCAGGGTTAGCTATGGCTACACCTTC.

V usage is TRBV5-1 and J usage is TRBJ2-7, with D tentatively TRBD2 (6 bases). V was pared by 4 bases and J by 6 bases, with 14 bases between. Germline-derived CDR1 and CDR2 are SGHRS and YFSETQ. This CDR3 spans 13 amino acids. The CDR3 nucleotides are TGCGCCAGCAGCCTCGGGACTGAGGGCGAGCAGTACTTC. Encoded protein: CASSLGTEGEQYF. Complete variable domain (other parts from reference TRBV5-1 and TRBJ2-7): KAGVTQTPRYLIKTRGQQVTLSCSPISGHRSVSWYQQTPGQGLQFLFEYFSETQRNKGNFPGRFSGRQFSNSRSEMNVSTLELGDSALYLCASSLGTEGEQYFGPGTRLTVT.

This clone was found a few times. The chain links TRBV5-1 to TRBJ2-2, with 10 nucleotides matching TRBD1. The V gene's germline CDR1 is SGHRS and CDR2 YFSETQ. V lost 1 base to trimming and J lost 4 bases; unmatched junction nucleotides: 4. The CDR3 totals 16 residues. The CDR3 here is CASSLTDRGITGELFF. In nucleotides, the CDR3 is TGCGCCAGCAGCTTGACGGACAGGGGGATCACCGGGGAGCTGTTTTTT.

DNA of the CDR3: TGTGCCAGCAGTCCCAGGGATCAGCCCCAGCATTTT. Protein sequence: CASSPRDQPQHF. The chain combines TRBV6-2 or TRBV6-3 with TRBJ1-5; a possible D gene is TRBD1 (5 bases). Trimming took off 5 bases at V and 5 bases at J, with 7 bases between the two ends. Germline V gives CDR1 MNHEY, CDR2 SVGEGT. The CDR3 extends over 12 amino acids.

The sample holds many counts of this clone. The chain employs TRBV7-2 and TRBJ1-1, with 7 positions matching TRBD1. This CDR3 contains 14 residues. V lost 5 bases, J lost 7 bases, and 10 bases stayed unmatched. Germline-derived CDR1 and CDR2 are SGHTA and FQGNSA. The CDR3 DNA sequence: TGTGCCAGCAGCGGACGACAGGGTCGGAGTGAAGCTTTCTTT. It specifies CASSGRQGRSEAFF.